The present entry profiles one T cell receptor (beta chain) with its context. The V gene's germline CDR1 is WNHNN and CDR2 SYGVQD (reference sequence). The V segment lost 8 bases and the J segment 0 bases; nucleotides outside the gene matches: 11. This CDR3 contains 20 residues. The study ran its PCR with 60 Vbeta and 13 Jbeta primers. Here immunoSEQ multiplex PCR was the method, and the copy in TCRdb shows in-frame clones only, minus some. The table has around 120,000 clones, over 70% seen once; the top ten hold around 4.5%. The data belong to a study of cytomegalovirus exposure and HLA in healthy donors.

This receptor was taken from a woman between 40 and 55 years old in good health and CMV-seronegative. Sequencing input: PBMCs. The gene calls are TRBV10-1 and TRBJ2-6, with 15 bases fitting TRBD2. The CDR3 coding sequence is TGCGCCAGCGGGGGACTAGCGGGAGGCCTTTCTGGCTCTGGGGCCAACGTCCTGACTTTC. Encoded protein: CASGGLAGGLSGSGANVLTF.